These 20 T cell receptor beta chains originate from one sample sequenced in a study of cytomegalovirus exposure and HLA in healthy donors. PCR primers comprised 60 Vbeta and 13 Jbeta primers. Here immunoSEQ multiplex PCR was the method, and the copy in TCRdb shows in-frame clones only, minus some. The sample records about 130,000 clones, around 77% being singletons. Material for sequencing was PBMCs. These receptors came from a man aged 50 to 60 in good health and CMV-seronegative.

The chain is built from TRBV28 and TRBJ2-5; D is undetermined. Germline V gene data show CDR1 as MDHEN and CDR2 as SYDVKM. This CDR3 spans 16 amino acids. V lost 3 bases to trimming and J lost 6 bases, with 20 bases between them. The CDR3 DNA sequence: TGTGCCAGCAGTTTTGGATTAACCTTCAGCGTCAAGACCCAGTACTTC. It codes for CASSFGLTFSVKTQYF. The entire variable domain, with the rest obtained from reference TRBV28 and TRBJ2-5, is as follows: DVKVTQSSRYLVKRTGEKVFLECVQDMDHENMFWYRQDPGLGLRLIYFSYDVKMKEKGDIPEGYSVSREKKERFSLILESASTNQTSMYLCASSFGLTFSVKTQYFGPGTRLLVL.

This chain joins TRBV19 and TRBJ1-1, with D possibly TRBD1 on 5 matching bases. With 4 bases removed from V and 3 bases from J, the gap between germline ends came to 15 bases. Germline lookup yields CDR1 LNHDA and CDR2 SQIVND (reference sequence). This CDR3 has 15 amino acids. CDR3 sequence reads: CASSTLGTLDTEAFF. In nucleotides, the CDR3 is TGTGCCAGTAGTACCCTCGGGACTCTAGACACTGAAGCTTTCTTT.

The V call is TRBV18, the J call TRBJ2-2; tentatively, D is TRBD1 (6 bases). V was cut by 2 bases and J by 0 bases, with 13 bases left in between. Germline V lookup: CDR1 KGHSH, CDR2 LQKENI. CDR3 length equals 17 residues. The CDR3 sequence: CASSPYRDASNTGELFF. CDR3 DNA sequence: TGTGCCAGCTCACCATACAGGGACGCTTCGAACACCGGGGAGCTGTTTTTT.

This clone was picked up a small number of times. The genes are TRBV6-5 and TRBJ2-1; 10 bases fit TRBD1. J gave up 4 bases and V 2 bases, and 2 bases lay outside the gene matches. The CDR3 is 15 residues long. Germline lookup yields CDR1 MNHEY and CDR2 SVGAGI. CDR3 loop: CASSYRDRGYNEQFF. In DNA form, the CDR3 reads TGTGCCAGCAGTTACCGGGACAGGGGATACAATGAGCAGTTCTTC.

This clone was seen a single time. The gene calls are TRBV6-5 and TRBJ2-7, with TRBD1 identical over 7 bases. The CDR3 has 11 amino acids. J gave up 12 bases and V 5 bases, and 7 bases lay outside the gene matches. The germline gives CDR1 MNHEY, CDR2 SVGAGI. The CDR3 is CASSLGTAVYF. Written as DNA, the CDR3 is TGTGCCAGCAGTCTCGGGACAGCGGTGTACTTC.

The chain links TRBV6-1 to TRBJ2-6; D possibly corresponds to TRBD1 (5 bases). Germline loops: CDR1 MNHNS, CDR2 SASEGT. The CDR3 runs 15 residues. V was pared by 8 bases and J by 0 bases, with 11 bases between. The CDR3 loop is CASFLQGSGANVLTF. CDR3 sequence (DNA): TGTGCCAGCTTTCTTCAGGGCTCTGGGGCCAACGTCCTGACTTTC.

The CDR3 sequence: CASKSESTDTQYF. The CDR3 nucleotides are TGTGCCAGCAAAAGCGAAAGCACAGATACGCAGTATTTT. This chain uses TRBV6-5 with TRBJ2-3; D remains ambiguous. The CDR3 runs 13 residues. V lost 7 bases and J lost 0, with 8 bases in between. Germline V gene data show CDR1 as MNHEY and CDR2 as SVGAGI.

The CDR3 bases are TGCAGCGTTGGTACTAGCAGGGCGGACACCGGGGAGCTGTTTTTT. Amino acid sequence: CSVGTSRADTGELFF. The V call is TRBV29-1, the J call TRBJ2-2; tentative D call: TRBD2 (6 bases). With 4 bases removed from V and 3 bases from J, the gap between germline ends came to 15 bases. The germline V gene encodes CDR1 SQVTM and CDR2 ANQGSEA. The CDR3 contains 15 residues.

V and J are TRBV6-1 and TRBJ1-2, with D unresolved. The CDR3 totals 13 residues. Trimming cost V 11 bases and J 7 bases, with 20 bases left between them. In germline, CDR1 is MNHNS, CDR2 SASEGT. The CDR3 spells CASREVQIFGYTF. The CDR3 DNA reads TGTGCCTCCCGGGAGGTTCAGATCTTTGGCTACACCTTC.

The rearrangement links TRBV10-3 to TRBJ2-3; 8 positions match TRBD1. The CDR3 totals 17 residues. With V trimmed by 4 bases and J by 5 bases, 14 bases remained unmatched. CDR1 ENHRY and CDR2 SYGVKD come from the germline V gene. In DNA form, the CDR3 reads TGTGCCATCAGTGGTCCCGGACAGGGCACGGATAGAGATACGCAGTATTTT. Translating gives CAISGPGQGTDRDTQYF.

The rearrangement links TRBV28 to TRBJ1-5; no firm D call. Per the germline V gene, CDR1 is MDHEN and CDR2 is SYDVKM. The V and J ends lost 2 bases and 7 bases respectively, with 12 bases between them. The CDR3 is made up of 14 amino acids. Here the CDR3 DNA reads TGTGCCAGCAGTTTAGTCGCCCTAGAACAGCCCCAGCATTTT. It specifies CASSLVALEQPQHF. Full variable domain (missing parts from reference TRBV28 and TRBJ1-5): DVKVTQSSRYLVKRTGEKVFLECVQDMDHENMFWYRQDPGLGLRLIYFSYDVKMKEKGDIPEGYSVSREKKERFSLILESASTNQTSMYLCASSLVALEQPQHFGDGTRLSIL.

This clone has a handful of counts. The chain carries TRBV5-4 and TRBJ2-5, with a possible D match to TRBD2 (5 bases). The V gene lost 3 bases and the J gene lost 0 bases, with 12 bases spanning the gap. The CDR3 has 15 amino acids. Germline lookup yields CDR1 SGHNT and CDR2 YYREEE (reference sequence). In nucleotides, the CDR3 is TGTGCCAGCAGCTCGCCGGGATCGTACCAAGAGACCCAGTACTTC. Translation: CASSSPGSYQETQYF.

The chain is built from TRBV15 and TRBJ2-6, with 11 bases identical to TRBD1. The CDR3 covers 18 residues. J gave up 0 bases and V 5 bases, and 6 bases lay outside the gene matches. Germline V CDR1 and CDR2: LNHNV, YYDKDF (reference sequence). This CDR3 is CATSQLGTGGSGANVLTF. CDR3 DNA: TGTGCCACCAGCCAATTAGGGACAGGGGGCTCTGGGGCCAACGTCCTGACTTTC.

V gene TRBV11-2 combines with J gene TRBJ2-1; 11 nucleotides align to TRBD2. The CDR3 runs to 15 residues. CDR1 and CDR2 (germline): SGHAT, FQNNGV. After removal of 5 bases from V and 5 bases from J, the junction contained 5 bases not matched to a gene. CDR3 amino acids: CASSTGTSGHNEQFF. For the CDR3, the DNA is TGTGCCAGCAGCACAGGGACTAGCGGCCACAATGAGCAGTTCTTC.

This clone came up a few times. This chain uses TRBV7-3 with TRBJ2-1; D is undetermined. Germline V CDR1 and CDR2: SGHTA, FQGTGA. V was shortened by 4 bases and J by 8 bases, with 12 bases between the two germline ends. This CDR3 is 13 amino acids long. The CDR3, as DNA: TGTGCCAGCAGCTCCCATCCGGTCGATGAGCAGTTCTTC. Translated, it gives CASSSHPVDEQFF.

The chain couples TRBV28 to TRBJ2-3; D is possibly TRBD2 (5 bases). This CDR3 region has 17 residues. Germline loops: CDR1 MDHEN, CDR2 SYDVKM. V was cut by 4 bases and J by 0 bases, with 17 bases left in between. The CDR3 bases are TGTGCCAGCAGTTCCCCCACGGGGTACTCTAGCACAGATACGCAGTATTTT. Translation gives CASSSPTGYSSTDTQYF.

The CDR3 DNA follows: TGTGCCATCAGTGAGGGCAATAGCAATCAGCCCCAGCATTTT. This codes for CAISEGNSNQPQHF. This sequence joins TRBV10-3 and TRBJ1-5; D remains unclear. The V and J ends lost 2 bases and 0 bases respectively, with 5 bases between them. Germline lookup yields CDR1 ENHRY and CDR2 SYGVKD. This CDR3 is built from 14 residues.

This chain connects TRBV4-2 to TRBJ2-1; no clear D. The CDR3 runs 19 residues. Germline lookup yields CDR1 LGHNA and CDR2 YNFKEQ. Trimming pared 0 bases from V and 2 bases from J, leaving 20 bases between. CDR3 loop: CASSQERPLTGEAYNEQFF. CDR3 in DNA: TGTGCCAGCAGCCAAGAGCGGCCCTTGACTGGAGAAGCCTACAATGAGCAGTTCTTC.

This clone appeared once. This rearrangement joins TRBV5-6 to TRBJ2-5, with D possibly being TRBD2 (6 bases). The closer fit of TRBJ2-7 to the DNA end suggests the J call may be wrong. The germline gives CDR1 SGHDT, CDR2 YYEEEE. The CDR3 spans 14 residues. The CDR3: CASSPWRGTDEQYF. Here the CDR3 DNA reads TGTGCCAGCAGCCCCTGGCGGGGCACAGACGAGCAGTACTTC.

The rearrangement links TRBV9 to TRBJ2-7; 9 bases fit TRBD2. Germline V CDR1 and CDR2: SGDLS, YYNGEE. This CDR3 comprises 15 residues. Losses at the gene ends were 0 bases for V and 0 bases for J; bases not matched to a gene: 1. The DNA for the CDR3 is TGTGCCAGCAGCGTAGAGCGGGAGGCCTCCTACGAGCAGTACTTC. It codes for CASSVEREASYEQYF. The full variable domain, its missing parts supplied by reference TRBV9 and TRBJ2-7, is DSGVTQTPKHLITATGQRVTLRCSPRSGDLSVYWYQQSLDQGLQFLIQYYNGEERAKGNILERFSAQQFPDLHSELNLSSLELGDSALYFCASSVEREASYEQYFGPGTRLTVT.